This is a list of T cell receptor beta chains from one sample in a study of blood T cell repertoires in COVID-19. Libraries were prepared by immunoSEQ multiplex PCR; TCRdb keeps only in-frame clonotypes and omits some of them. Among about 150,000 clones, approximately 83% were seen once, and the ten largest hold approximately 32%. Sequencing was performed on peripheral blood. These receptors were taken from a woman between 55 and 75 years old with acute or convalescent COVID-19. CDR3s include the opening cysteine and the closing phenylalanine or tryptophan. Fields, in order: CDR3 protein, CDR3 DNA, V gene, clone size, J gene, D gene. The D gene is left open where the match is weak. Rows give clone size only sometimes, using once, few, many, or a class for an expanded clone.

CDR3 protein: CASSWPLGLVSTNEKLFF
CDR3 DNA: TGTGCCAGCAGTTGGCCCCTGGGCCTGGTTTCAACTAATGAAAAACTGTTTTTT
V gene: TRBV28
clone size: -
J gene: TRBJ1-4
D gene: -

CDR3 protein: CASSPRGRGPQETQYF
CDR3 DNA: TGTGCCAGCTCACCACGTGGAAGGGGCCCACAAGAGACCCAGTACTTC
V gene: TRBV18
clone size: -
J gene: TRBJ2-5
D gene: -

CDR3 protein: CASSYRDNSPLHF
CDR3 DNA: TGTGCCAGCAGCTACAGGGATAATTCACCCCTCCACTTT
V gene: TRBV11-2
clone size: -
J gene: TRBJ1-6
D gene: -

CDR3 protein: CASSPARGNGYTF
CDR3 DNA: TGTGCCAGCAGCCCCGCTAGGGGGAATGGCTACACCTTC
V gene: TRBV3-1/TRBV3-2
clone size: -
J gene: TRBJ1-2
D gene: -

CDR3 protein: CASSGGPSGELFF
CDR3 DNA: TGCGCCAGCAGCGGAGGACCTTCCGGGGAGCTGTTTTTT
V gene: TRBV5-1
clone size: once
J gene: TRBJ2-2
D gene: -

CDR3 protein: CSVEDGQVDGYTF
CDR3 DNA: TGCAGCGTTGAAGATGGGCAGGTTGATGGCTACACCTTC
V gene: TRBV29-1
clone size: -
J gene: TRBJ1-2
D gene: -

CDR3 protein: CASSSGTVLSGNTIYF
CDR3 DNA: TGTGCCAGCAGCTCCGGGACAGTCCTCTCTGGAAACACCATATATTTT
V gene: TRBV5-6
clone size: -
J gene: TRBJ1-3
D gene: TRBD1

CDR3 protein: CASSPATGGVTEAFF
CDR3 DNA: TGTGCCAGCAGCCCCGCCACAGGGGGCGTCACTGAAGCTTTCTTT
V gene: TRBV3-1/TRBV3-2
clone size: -
J gene: TRBJ1-1
D gene: TRBD1

CDR3 protein: CASSPRGHSSGNTIYF
CDR3 DNA: TGCGCCAGCAGCCCTAGGGGTCATTCTTCTGGAAACACCATATATTTT
V gene: TRBV5-1
clone size: few
J gene: TRBJ1-3
D gene: -

CDR3 protein: CASSGSGLAGGSYNEQFF
CDR3 DNA: TGTGCCAGCAGTGGCTCAGGACTAGCGGGGGGTTCCTACAATGAGCAGTTCTTC
V gene: TRBV2
clone size: once
J gene: TRBJ2-1
D gene: TRBD2

CDR3 protein: CASRDRSSGNTIYF
CDR3 DNA: TGTGCCAGCAGGGACAGAAGCTCTGGAAACACCATATATTTT
V gene: TRBV2
clone size: -
J gene: TRBJ1-3
D gene: -

CDR3 protein: CASSPGQQRANYGYTF
CDR3 DNA: TGTGCCAGTAGCCCGGGACAGCAAAGAGCTAACTATGGCTACACCTTC
V gene: TRBV19
clone size: -
J gene: TRBJ1-2
D gene: TRBD1

CDR3 protein: CASSSAPIQVYGYTF
CDR3 DNA: TGTGCCAGCAGCTCTGCTCCTATACAGGTCTATGGCTACACCTTC
V gene: TRBV28
clone size: -
J gene: TRBJ1-2
D gene: -

CDR3 protein: CASSFSEDQPQHF
CDR3 DNA: TGTGCCAGCAGCTTTTCGGAGGATCAGCCCCAGCATTTT
V gene: TRBV11-2
clone size: -
J gene: TRBJ1-5
D gene: -

CDR3 protein: CASSTERGTPYEQYF
CDR3 DNA: TGTGCCAGCAGTACGGAGCGGGGAACACCCTACGAGCAGTACTTC
V gene: TRBV6-5
clone size: -
J gene: TRBJ2-7
D gene: TRBD2

CDR3 protein: CATSSGGFNEQFF
CDR3 DNA: TGTGCCACCAGTAGCGGGGGGTTTAATGAGCAGTTCTTC
V gene: TRBV2
clone size: -
J gene: TRBJ2-1
D gene: TRBD2

CDR3 protein: CASARSGAEDTQYF
CDR3 DNA: TGCGCCAGCGCCCGGAGCGGGGCCGAAGATACGCAGTATTTT
V gene: TRBV10-1
clone size: -
J gene: TRBJ2-3
D gene: TRBD2

CDR3 protein: CASSIRGPGNTIYF
CDR3 DNA: TGTGCCAGTAGTATCAGGGGTCCCGGAAACACCATATATTTT
V gene: TRBV19
clone size: -
J gene: TRBJ1-3
D gene: -

CDR3 protein: CASSLGGHGYTF
CDR3 DNA: TGTGCCAGCAGCTTAGGGGGGCACGGCTACACCTTC
V gene: TRBV7-9
clone size: -
J gene: TRBJ1-2
D gene: -

CDR3 protein: CAISDLGGDTEAFF
CDR3 DNA: TGTGCCATCAGTGACTTAGGGGGAGACACTGAAGCTTTCTTT
V gene: TRBV10-3
clone size: -
J gene: TRBJ1-1
D gene: -

CDR3 protein: CASSPGQVQETQYF
CDR3 DNA: TGCGCCAGCAGCCCCGGACAGGTCCAAGAGACCCAGTACTTC
V gene: TRBV5-1
clone size: -
J gene: TRBJ2-5
D gene: TRBD1

CDR3 protein: CASSPEFGGRRTDTQYF
CDR3 DNA: TGTGCCAGCAGCCCGGAATTCGGGGGGCGACGCACAGATACGCAGTATTTT
V gene: TRBV3-1/TRBV3-2
clone size: once
J gene: TRBJ2-3
D gene: -

CDR3 protein: CASSLRGGHTDTQYF
CDR3 DNA: TGTGCCAGCAGCTTGCGGGGGGGACACACAGATACGCAGTATTTT
V gene: TRBV5-6
clone size: -
J gene: TRBJ2-3
D gene: TRBD2

CDR3 protein: CASSIWTLYGYTF
CDR3 DNA: TGTGCCAGCAGCATTTGGACACTTTATGGCTACACCTTC
V gene: TRBV21-1
clone size: -
J gene: TRBJ1-2
D gene: -

CDR3 protein: CASSPDMTVNTEAFF
CDR3 DNA: TGTGCCAGCAGCCCCGATATGACAGTGAACACTGAAGCTTTCTTT
V gene: TRBV5-5
clone size: -
J gene: TRBJ1-1
D gene: -

CDR3 protein: CASTSLAGTDTQYF
CDR3 DNA: TGTGCCAGCACCTCTCTTGCGGGAACAGATACGCAGTATTTT
V gene: TRBV5-4
clone size: -
J gene: TRBJ2-3
D gene: -

CDR3 protein: CASSTTYGYTF
CDR3 DNA: TGTGCCAGCAGCACGACATATGGCTACACCTTC
V gene: TRBV28
clone size: -
J gene: TRBJ1-2
D gene: -